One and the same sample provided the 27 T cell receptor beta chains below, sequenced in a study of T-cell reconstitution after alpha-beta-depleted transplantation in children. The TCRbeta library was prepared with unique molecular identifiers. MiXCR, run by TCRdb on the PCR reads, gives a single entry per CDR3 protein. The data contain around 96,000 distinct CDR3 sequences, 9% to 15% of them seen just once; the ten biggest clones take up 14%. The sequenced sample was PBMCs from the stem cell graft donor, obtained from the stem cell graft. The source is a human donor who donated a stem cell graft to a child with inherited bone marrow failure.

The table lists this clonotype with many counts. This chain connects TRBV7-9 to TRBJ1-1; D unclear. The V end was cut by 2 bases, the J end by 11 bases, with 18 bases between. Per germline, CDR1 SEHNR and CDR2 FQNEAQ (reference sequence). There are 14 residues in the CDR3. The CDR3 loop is CASSLPAYWNSAFF. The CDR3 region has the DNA TGTGCCAGCAGCTTACCCGCTTACTGGAATTCGGCTTTCTTT.

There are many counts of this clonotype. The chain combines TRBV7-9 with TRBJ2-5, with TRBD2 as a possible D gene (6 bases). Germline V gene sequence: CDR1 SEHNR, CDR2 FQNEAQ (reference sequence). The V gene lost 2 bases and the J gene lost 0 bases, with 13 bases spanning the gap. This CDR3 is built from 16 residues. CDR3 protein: CASSLRAGLDQETQYF. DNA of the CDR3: TGTGCCAGCAGCTTAAGGGCGGGACTGGACCAAGAGACCCAGTACTTC.

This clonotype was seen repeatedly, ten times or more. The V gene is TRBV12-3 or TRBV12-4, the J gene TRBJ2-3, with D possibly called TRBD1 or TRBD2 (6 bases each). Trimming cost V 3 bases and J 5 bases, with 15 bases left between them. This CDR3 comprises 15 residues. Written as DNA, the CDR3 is TGTGCCAGCAGTTTTGGTGGGGGGCCAGGAGATACGCAGTATTTT. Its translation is CASSFGGGPGDTQYF.

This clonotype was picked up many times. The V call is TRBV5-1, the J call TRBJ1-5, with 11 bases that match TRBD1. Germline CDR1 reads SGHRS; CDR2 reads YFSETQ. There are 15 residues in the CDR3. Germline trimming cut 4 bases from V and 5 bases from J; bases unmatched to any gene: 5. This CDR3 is CASSVGQGVDQPQHF. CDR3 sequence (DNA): TGCGCCAGCAGCGTGGGACAGGGGGTTGATCAGCCCCAGCATTTT.

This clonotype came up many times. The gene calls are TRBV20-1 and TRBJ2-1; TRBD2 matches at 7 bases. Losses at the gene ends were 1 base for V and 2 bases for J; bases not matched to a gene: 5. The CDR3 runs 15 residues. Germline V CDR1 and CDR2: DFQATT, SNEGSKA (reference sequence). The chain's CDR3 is CSARVERGTYNEQFF. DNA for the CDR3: TGCAGTGCTAGAGTGGAGCGGGGCACCTACAATGAGCAGTTCTTC.

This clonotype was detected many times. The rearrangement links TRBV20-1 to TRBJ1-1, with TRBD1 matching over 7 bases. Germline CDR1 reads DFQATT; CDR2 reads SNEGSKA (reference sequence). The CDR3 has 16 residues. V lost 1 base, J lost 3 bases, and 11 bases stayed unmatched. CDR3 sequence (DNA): TGCAGTGCTAGAGTCCCCGGGACAGCAAGGTACACTGAAGCTTTCTTT. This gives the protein CSARVPGTARYTEAFF.

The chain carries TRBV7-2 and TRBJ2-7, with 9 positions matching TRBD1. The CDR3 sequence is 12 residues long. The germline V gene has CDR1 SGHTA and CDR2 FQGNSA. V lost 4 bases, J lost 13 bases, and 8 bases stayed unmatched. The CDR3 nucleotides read TGTGCCAGCAGCTACACTCCGGGACAGGGATACTTC. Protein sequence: CASSYTPGQGYF.

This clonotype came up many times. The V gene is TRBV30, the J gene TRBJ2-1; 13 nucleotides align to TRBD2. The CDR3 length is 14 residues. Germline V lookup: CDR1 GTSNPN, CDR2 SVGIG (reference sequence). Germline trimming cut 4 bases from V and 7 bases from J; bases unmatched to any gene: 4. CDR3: CAWTGLAGANEQFF. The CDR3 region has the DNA TGTGCCTGGACCGGACTAGCGGGAGCTAATGAGCAGTTCTTC.

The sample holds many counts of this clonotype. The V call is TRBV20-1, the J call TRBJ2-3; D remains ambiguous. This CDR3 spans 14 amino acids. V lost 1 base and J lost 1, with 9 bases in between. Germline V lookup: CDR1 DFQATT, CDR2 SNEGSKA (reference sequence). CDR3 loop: CSARVVSGTDTQYF. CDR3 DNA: TGCAGTGCTAGAGTGGTCAGCGGCACAGATACGCAGTATTTT.

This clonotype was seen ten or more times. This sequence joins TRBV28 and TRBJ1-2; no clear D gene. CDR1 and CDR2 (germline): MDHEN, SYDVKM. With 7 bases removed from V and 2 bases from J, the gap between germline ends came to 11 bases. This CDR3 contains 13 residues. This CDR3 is CASIRDPNYGYTF. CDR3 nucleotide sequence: TGTGCCAGCATTAGGGATCCCAACTATGGCTACACCTTC.

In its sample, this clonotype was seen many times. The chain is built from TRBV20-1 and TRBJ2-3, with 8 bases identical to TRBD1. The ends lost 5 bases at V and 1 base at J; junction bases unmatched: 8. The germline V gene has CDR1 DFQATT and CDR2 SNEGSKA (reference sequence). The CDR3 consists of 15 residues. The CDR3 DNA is TGCAGTGCTGAGACAGGGGTGGGAGGCACAGATACGCAGTATTTT. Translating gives CSAETGVGGTDTQYF.

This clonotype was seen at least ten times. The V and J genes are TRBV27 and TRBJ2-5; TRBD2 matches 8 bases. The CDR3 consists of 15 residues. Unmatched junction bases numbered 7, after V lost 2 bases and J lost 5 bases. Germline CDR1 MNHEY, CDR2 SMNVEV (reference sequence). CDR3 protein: CASSLISGRGETQYF. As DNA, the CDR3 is TGTGCCAGCAGTTTAATAAGCGGGAGAGGGGAGACCCAGTACTTC.

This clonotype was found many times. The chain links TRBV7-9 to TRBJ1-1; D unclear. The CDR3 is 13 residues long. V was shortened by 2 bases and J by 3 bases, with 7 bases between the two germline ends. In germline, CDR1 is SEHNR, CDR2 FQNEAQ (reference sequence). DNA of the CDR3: TGTGCCAGCAGCTTAACGGAGGACACTGAAGCTTTCTTT. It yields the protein CASSLTEDTEAFF.

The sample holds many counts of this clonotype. The CDR3 DNA reads TGCGCCAGCAGCCGGGGGATCCTAGCGGGAGGCATAGATACGCAGTATTTT. Translated: CASSRGILAGGIDTQYF. The chain uses TRBV5-1 and TRBJ2-3; 11 bases are shared with TRBD2. CDR3 length equals 17 residues. V lost 4 bases, J lost 5 bases, and 12 bases stayed unmatched. Looked up from germline, CDR1 is SGHRS and CDR2 is YFSETQ.

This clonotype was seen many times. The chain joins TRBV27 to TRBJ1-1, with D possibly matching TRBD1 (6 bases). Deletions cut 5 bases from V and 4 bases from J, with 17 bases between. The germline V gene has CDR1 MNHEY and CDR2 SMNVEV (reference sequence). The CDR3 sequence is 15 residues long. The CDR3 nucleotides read TGTGCCAGCAGTGGGATTTTCCCGGGGGCCACTGAAGCTTTCTTT. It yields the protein CASSGIFPGATEAFF.

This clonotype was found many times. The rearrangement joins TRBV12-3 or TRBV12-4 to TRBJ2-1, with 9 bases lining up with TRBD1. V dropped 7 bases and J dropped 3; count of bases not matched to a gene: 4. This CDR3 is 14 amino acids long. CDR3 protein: CASTRTGDYNEQFF. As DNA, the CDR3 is TGTGCCAGCACCCGGACAGGGGACTACAATGAGCAGTTCTTC.

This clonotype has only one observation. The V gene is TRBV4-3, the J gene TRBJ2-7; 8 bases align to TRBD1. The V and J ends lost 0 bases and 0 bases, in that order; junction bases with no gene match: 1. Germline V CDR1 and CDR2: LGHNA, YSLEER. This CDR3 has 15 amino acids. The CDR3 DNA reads TGCGCCAGCAGCCAAGACAGGGGGCCCTCCTACGAGCAGTACTTC. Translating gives CASSQDRGPSYEQYF.

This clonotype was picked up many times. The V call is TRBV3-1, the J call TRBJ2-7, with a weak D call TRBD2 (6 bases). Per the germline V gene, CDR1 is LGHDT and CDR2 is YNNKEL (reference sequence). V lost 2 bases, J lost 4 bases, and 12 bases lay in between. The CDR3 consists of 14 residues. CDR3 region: CASSQMPGGYEQYF. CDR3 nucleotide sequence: TGTGCCAGCAGCCAAATGCCTGGAGGGTACGAGCAGTACTTC.

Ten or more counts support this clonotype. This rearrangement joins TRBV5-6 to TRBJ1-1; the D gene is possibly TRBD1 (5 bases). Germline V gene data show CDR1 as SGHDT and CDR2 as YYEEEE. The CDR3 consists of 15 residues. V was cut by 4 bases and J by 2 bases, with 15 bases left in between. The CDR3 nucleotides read TGTGCCAGCAGCGGGGGTTGGGAGGGAAACACTGAAGCTTTCTTT. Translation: CASSGGWEGNTEAFF.

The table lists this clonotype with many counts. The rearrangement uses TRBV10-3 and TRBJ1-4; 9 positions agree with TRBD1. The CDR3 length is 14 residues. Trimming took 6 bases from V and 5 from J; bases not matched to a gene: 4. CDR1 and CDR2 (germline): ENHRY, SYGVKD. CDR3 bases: TGTGCCATCAGCGGACAGGGGATGAATGAAAAACTGTTTTTT. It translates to CAISGQGMNEKLFF.

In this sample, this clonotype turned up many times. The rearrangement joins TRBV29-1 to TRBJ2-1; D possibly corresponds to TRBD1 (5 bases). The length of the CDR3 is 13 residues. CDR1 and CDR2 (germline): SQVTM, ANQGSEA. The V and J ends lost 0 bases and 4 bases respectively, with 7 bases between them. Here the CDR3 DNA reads TGCAGCGTTGAAGAGTCAGGGTACAATGAGCAGTTCTTC. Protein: CSVEESGYNEQFF.

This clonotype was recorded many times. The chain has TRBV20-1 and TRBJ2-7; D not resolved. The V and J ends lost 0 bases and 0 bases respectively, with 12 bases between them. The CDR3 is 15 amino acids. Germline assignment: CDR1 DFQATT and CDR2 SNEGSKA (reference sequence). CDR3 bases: TGCAGTGCTAGAGATTCTCTTACCCTCTCCTACGAGCAGTACTTC. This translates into CSARDSLTLSYEQYF.

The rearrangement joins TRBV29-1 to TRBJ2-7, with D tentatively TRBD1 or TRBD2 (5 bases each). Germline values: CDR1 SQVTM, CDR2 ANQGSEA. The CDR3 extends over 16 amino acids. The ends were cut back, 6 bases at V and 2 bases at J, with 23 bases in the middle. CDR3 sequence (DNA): TGCAGCGTCTCCGGGACCACGAGAGGAAAGGCCTACGAGCAGTACTTC. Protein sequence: CSVSGTTRGKAYEQYF.

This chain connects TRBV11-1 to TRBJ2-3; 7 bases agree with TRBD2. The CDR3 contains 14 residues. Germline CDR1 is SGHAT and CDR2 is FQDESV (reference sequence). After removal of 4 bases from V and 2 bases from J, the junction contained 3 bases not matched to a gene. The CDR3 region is CASSSQRDTDTQYF. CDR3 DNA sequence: TGTGCCAGCAGCTCTCAGCGGGACACAGATACGCAGTATTTT. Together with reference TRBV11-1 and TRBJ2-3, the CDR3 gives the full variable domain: EAEVAQSPRYKITEKSQAVAFWCDPISGHATLYWYRQILGQGPELLVQFQDESVVDDSQLPKDRFSAERLKGVDSTLKIQPAELGDSAMYLCASSSQRDTDTQYFGPGTRLTVL.

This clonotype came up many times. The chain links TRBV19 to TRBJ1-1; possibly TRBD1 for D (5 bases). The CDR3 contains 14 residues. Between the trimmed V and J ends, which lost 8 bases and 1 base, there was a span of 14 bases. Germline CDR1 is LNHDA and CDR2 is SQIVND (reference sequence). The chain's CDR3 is CASVPGDGNTEAFF. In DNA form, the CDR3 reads TGTGCCAGTGTTCCCGGGGACGGGAACACTGAAGCTTTCTTT.

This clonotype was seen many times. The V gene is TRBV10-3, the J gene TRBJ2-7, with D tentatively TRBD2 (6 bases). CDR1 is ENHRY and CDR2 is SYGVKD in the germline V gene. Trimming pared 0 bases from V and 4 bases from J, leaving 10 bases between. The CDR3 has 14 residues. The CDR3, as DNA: TGTGCCATCAGTGAGTCAGGCGGGGAGTACGAGCAGTACTTC. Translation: CAISESGGEYEQYF.

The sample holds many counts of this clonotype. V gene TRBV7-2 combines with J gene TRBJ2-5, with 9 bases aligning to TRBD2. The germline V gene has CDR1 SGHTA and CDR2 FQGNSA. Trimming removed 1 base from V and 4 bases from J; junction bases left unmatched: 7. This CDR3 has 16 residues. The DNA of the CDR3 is TGTGCCAGCAGCTTAGGGGGGCGGGGGGGCCGAGAGACCCAGTACTTC. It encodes CASSLGGRGGRETQYF.